This T cell receptor beta chain was recovered during a study of blood T cell repertoires in COVID-19. In the study overall: The study drew acute and convalescent COVID-19 samples from the United States, Italy and Spain. PBMCs, B-cell-depleted T cells, or T cells were the source of the cDNA or gDNA that made up the material.

Authors' processing steps: Amplification of reference gene primers provided the estimated nucleated cell counts. The protocol was immunoSEQ multiplex PCR, while the TCRdb copy is restricted to in-frame clones and leaves out a portion. The V and J calls and the clone size are those of that table, but D and trimming were determined from the DNA. The sample comprises 80,000 to 100,000 clones, over 65% of which are singletons, and just under 4% rests with the top ten. Germline assignment: CDR1 SNHLY and CDR2 FYNNEI. This CDR3 spans 15 amino acids. The J segment lost 0 bases and the V segment lost 11 bases, leaving 9 bases of the junction unmatched. While infection was still active, Seattle patients were enrolled and then followed longitudinally. The count of this clone is one.

The V call is TRBV2, the J call TRBJ2-2; 7 bases agree with TRBD1. The clonotype originates from a man in his sixties or seventies with COVID-19, enrolled during active disease. The source material was peripheral blood. CDR3 nucleotide sequence: TGTGCCGCTCAAAGACAGGGAACGAACACCGGGGAGCTGTTTTTT. Translated, it gives CAAQRQGTNTGELFF. The entire variable domain, with the rest obtained from reference TRBV2 and TRBJ2-2, is as follows: EPEVTQTPSHQVTQMGQEVILRCVPISNHLYFYWYRQILGQKVEFLVSFYNNEISEKSEIFDDQFSVERPDGSNFTLKIRSTKLEDSAMYFCAAQRQGTNTGELFFGEGSRLTVL.